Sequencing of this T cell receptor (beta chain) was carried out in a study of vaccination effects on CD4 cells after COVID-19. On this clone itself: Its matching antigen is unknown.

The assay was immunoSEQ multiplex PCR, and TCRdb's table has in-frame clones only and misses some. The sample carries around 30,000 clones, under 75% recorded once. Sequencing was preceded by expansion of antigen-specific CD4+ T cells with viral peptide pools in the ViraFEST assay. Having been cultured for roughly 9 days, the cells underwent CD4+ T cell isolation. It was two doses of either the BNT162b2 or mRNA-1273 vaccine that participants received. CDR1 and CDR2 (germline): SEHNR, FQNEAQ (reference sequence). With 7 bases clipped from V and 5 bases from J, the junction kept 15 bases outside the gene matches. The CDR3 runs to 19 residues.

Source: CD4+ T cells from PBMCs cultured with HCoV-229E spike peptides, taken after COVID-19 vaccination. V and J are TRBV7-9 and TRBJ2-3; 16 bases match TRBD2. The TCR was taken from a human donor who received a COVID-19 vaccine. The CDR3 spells CASNPAGLAGGTSLDTQYF. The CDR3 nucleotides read TGTGCCAGCAATCCCGCGGGACTAGCGGGAGGGACCAGCTTAGATACGCAGTATTTT.